The TCR beta chain under discussion was sequenced for a study of shared clonotypes between healthy human individuals. Overall study context: Researchers drew samples from a couple of women and three men aged 18 to 49. There were three CD4 naive, three CD4 memory, two CD8 naive and one CD8 memory plates per donor.

Each sorted subset replicate got 200 ng genomic DNA, approximately 27,000 genomes. The method was immunoSEQ multiplex PCR; TCRdb's version includes in-frame clones alone and lacks a portion of them. The data hold some 1.5 million clones, with around 95% observed a single time. Details on this clone: Antigen: not known.

This CDR3 contains 18 residues. V was clipped by 2 bases and J by 0 bases; unmatched bases: 10. The germline V gene encodes CDR1 SGDLS and CDR2 YYNGEE. Overall study results and limits: A few donors had 4% to 5% of their naive CD4 clonotypes in common.

The genes are TRBV9 and TRBJ2-2; TRBD1 matches 7 bases. What was sequenced was naive CD4+ T cells sorted from blood. Subset defined: CD45RA+ positively selected. The sequence derives from a man aged 25 to 45 in good health. CDR3 amino acids: CASSVTPGQAANTGELFF. In DNA, the CDR3 is TGTGCCAGCAGCGTCACTCCCGGACAGGCCGCGAACACCGGGGAGCTGTTTTTT.